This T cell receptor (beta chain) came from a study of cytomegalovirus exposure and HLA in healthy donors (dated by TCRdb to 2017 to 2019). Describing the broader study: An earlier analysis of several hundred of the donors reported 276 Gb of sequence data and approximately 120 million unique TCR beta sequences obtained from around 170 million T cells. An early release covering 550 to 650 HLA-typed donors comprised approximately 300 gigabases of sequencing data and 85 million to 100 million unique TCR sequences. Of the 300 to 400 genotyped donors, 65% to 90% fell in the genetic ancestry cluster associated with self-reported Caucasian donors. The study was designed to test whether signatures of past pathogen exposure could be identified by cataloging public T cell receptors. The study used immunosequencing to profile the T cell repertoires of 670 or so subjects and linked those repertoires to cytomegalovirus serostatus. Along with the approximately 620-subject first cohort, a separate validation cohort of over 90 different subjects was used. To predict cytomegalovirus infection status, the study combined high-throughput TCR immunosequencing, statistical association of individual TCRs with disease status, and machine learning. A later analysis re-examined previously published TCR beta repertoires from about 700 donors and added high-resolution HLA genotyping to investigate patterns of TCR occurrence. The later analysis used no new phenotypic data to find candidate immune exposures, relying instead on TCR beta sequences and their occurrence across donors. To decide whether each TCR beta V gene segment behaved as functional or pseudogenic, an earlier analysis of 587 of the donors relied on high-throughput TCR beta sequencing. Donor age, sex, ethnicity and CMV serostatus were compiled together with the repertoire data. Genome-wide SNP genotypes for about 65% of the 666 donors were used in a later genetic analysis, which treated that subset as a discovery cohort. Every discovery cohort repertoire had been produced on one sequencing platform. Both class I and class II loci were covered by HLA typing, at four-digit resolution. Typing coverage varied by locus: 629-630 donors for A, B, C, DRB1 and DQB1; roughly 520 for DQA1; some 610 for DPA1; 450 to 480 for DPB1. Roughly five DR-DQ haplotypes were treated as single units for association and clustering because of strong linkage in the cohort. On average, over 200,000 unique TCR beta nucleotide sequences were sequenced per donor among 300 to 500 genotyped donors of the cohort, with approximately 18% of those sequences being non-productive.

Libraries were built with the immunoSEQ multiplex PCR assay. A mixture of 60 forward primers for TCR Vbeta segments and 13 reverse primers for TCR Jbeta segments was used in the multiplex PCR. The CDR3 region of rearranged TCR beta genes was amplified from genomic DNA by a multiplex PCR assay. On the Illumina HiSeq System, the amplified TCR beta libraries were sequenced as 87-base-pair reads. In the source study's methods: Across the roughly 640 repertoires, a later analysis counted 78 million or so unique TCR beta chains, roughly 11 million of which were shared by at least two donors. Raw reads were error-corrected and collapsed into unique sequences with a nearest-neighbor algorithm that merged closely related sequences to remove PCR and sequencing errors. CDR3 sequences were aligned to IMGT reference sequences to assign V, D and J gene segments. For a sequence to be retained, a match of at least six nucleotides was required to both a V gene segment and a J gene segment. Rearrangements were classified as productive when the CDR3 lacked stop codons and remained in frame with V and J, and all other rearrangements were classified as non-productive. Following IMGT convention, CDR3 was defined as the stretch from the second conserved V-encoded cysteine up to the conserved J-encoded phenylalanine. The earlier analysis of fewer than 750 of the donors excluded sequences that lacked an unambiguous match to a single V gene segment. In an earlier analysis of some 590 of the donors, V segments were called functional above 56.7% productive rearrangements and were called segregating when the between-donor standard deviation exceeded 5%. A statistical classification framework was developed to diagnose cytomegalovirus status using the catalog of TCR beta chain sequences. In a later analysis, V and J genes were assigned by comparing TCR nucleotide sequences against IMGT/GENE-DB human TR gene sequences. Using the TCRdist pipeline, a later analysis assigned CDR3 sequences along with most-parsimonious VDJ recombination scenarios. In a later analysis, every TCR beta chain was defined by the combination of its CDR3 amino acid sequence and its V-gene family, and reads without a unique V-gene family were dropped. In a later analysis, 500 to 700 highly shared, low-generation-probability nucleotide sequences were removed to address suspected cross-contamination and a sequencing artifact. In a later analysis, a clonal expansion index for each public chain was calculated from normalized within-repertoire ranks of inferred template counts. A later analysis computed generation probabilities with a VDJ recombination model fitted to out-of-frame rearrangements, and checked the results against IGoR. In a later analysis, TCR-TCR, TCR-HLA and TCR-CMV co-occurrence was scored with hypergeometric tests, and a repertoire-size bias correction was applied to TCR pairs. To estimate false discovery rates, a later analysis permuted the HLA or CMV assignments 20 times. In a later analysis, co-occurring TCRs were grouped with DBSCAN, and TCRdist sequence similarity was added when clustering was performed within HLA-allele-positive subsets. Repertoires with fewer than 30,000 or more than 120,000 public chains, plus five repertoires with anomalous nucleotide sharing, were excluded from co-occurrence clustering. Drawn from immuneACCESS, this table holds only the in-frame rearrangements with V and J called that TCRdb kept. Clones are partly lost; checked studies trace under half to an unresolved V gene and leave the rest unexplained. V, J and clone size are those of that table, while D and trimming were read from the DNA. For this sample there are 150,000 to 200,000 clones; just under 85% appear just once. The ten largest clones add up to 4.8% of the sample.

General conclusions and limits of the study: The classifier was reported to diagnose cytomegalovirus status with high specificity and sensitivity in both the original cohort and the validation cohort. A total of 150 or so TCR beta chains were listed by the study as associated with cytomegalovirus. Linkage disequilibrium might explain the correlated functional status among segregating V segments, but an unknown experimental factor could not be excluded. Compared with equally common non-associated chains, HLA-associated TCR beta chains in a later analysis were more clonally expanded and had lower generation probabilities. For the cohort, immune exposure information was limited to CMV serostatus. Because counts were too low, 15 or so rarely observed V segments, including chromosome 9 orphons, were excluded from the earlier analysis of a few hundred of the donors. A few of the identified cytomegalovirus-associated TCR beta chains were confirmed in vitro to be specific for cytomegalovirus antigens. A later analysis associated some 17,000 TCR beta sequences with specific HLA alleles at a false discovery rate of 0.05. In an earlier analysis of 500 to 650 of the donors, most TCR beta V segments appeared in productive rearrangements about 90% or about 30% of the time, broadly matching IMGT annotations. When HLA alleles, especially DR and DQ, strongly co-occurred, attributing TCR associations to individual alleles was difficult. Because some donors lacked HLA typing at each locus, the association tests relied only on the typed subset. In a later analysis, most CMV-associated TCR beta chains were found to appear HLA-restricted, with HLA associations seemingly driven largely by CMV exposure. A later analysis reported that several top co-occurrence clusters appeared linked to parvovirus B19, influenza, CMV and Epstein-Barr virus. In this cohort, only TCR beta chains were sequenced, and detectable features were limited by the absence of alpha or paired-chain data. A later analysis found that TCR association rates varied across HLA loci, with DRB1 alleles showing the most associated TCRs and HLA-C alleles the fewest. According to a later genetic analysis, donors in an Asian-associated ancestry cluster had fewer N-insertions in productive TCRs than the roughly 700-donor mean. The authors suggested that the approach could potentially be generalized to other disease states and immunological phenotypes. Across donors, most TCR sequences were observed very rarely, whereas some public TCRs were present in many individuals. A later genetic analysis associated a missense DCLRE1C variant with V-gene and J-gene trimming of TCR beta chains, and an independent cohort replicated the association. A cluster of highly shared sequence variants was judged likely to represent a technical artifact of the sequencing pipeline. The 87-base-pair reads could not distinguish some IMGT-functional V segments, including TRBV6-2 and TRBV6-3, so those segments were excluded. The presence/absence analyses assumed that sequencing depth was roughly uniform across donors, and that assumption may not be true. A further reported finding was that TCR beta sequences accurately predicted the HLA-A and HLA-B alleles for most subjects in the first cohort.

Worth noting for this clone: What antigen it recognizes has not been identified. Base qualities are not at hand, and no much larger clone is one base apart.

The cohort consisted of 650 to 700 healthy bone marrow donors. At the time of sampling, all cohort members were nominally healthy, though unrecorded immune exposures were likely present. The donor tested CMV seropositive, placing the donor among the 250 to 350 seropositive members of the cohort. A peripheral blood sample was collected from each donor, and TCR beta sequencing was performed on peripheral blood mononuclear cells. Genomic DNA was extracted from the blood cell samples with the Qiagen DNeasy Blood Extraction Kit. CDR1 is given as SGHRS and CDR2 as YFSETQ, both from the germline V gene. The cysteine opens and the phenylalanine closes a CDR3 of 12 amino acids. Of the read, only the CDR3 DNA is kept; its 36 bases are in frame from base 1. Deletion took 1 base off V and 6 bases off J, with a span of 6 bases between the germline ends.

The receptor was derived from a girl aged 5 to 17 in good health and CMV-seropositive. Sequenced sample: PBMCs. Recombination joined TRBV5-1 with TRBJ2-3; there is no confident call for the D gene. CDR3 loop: CASSLNADTQYF. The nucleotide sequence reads TGCGCCAGCAGCTTGAATGCGGATACGCAGTATTTT.